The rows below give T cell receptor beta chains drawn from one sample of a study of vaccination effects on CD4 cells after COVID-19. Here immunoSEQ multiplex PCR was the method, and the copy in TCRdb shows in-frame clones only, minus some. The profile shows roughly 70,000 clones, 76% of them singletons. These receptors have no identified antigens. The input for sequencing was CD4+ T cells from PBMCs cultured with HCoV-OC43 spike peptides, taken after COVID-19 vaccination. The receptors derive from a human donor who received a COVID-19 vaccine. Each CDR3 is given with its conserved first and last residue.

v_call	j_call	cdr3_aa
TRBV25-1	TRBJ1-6	CASSESRGQGSPLHF
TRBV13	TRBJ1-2	CASSSRQGGYGYTF
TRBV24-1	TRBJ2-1	CATSPSGALGDEQFF
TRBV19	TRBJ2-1	CASSTNTIRAVAYNEQFF
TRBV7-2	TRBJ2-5	CASSLARGSQETQYF
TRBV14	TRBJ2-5	CASSQNIAGPETQYF
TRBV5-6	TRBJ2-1	CASMGTYNEQFF
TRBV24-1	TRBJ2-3	CATSDSGAGGIADTQYF
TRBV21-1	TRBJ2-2	CASSKGEDGELFF
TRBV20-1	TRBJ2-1	CSASRESNEQFF
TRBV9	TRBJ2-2	CASSAGHRNTGELFF
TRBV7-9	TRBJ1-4	CASSPGGGNNEKLFF
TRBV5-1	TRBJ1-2	CASSFGTGARYGYTF
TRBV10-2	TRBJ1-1	CASSRTAMNTEAFF
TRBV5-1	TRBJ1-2	CASSLRLGGADGYTF
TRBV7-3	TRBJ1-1	CASSLGGLNTEAFF
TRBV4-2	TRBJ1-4	CASSPRLGFRATNEKLFF
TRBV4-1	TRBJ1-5	CASSQVVGLNNQPQHF
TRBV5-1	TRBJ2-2	CASSFEPNTGELFF
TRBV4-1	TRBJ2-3	CASSQDGGGGLTDTQYF
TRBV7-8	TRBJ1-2	CASSLQGVGGYTF
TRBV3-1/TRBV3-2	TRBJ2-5	CASSPRSGRPGETQYF
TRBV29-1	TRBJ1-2	CSVGDQEAGYTF
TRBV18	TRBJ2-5	CASSLGQEETQYF
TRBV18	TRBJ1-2	CASSPLDRATNYGYTF
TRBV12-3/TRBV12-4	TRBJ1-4	CASSYRGKLFF
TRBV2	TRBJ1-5	CASSTTRDQPQHF
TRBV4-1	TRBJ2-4	CASSQGRWTDKNIQYF
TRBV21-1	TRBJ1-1	CASSTFGQGASEAFF
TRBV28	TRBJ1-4	CASSRDSLLTNEKLFF